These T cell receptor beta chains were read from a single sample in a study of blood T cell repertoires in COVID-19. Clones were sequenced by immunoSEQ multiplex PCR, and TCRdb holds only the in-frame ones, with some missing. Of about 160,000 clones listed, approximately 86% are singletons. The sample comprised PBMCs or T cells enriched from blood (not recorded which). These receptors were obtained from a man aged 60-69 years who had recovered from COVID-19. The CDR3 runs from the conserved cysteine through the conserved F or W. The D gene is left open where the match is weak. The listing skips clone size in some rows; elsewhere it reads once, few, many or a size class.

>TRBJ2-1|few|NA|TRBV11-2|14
TGTGCCAGCAGCGAAGAAGGGGGCTACAATGAGCAGTTCTTC
CASSEEGGYNEQFF
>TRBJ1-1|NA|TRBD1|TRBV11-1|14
TGTGCCAGCAGTAGTCAGGGGGTCGTCACTGAAGCTTTCTTT
CASSSQGVVTEAFF
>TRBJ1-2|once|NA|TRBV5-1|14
TGCGCCAGCAGCTACGGACAGACAAGGGGTGGCTACACCTTC
CASSYGQTRGGYTF
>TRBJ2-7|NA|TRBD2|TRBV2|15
TGTGCCAGCAGAGGACTAAGCGGGGGGAACTACGAGCAGTACTTC
CASRGLSGGNYEQYF
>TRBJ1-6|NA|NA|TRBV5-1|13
TGCGCCAGCAGTGGGCAGGGGTCCTCACCCCTCCACTTT
CASSGQGSSPLHF
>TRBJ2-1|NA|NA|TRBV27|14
TGTGCCAGCAGTTTTAAAGTTGACACGGATGAGCAGTTCTTC
CASSFKVDTDEQFF
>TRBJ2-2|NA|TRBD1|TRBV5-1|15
TGCGCCAGCTCGGGACAGGGGTCATCCGGCGGGGAGCTGTTTTTT
CASSGQGSSGGELFF
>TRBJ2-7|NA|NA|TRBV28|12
TGTGCCAGCAGAAAGGGGTTTGTCGAGCAGTACTTC
CASRKGFVEQYF
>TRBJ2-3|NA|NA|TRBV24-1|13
TGTGCCACCAGTGCCGCAGGGAAGGATACGCAGTATTTT
CATSAAGKDTQYF
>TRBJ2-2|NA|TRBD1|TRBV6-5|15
TGTGCCAGCAGTTACCCGACAGGGGGTACCGGGGAGCTGTTTTTT
CASSYPTGGTGELFF
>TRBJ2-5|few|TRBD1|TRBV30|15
TGTGCCTGGAGTGTAGGGGGCCAGATACGAGAGACCCAGTACTTC
CAWSVGGQIRETQYF
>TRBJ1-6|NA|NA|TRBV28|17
TGTGCCAGCAGTTTACCCCAGGGTAGCTCCTATAATTCACCCCTCCACTTT
CASSLPQGSSYNSPLHF
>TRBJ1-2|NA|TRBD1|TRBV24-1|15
TGTGCCACCAGTGATAACAGGGGGCGAAGCTATGGCTACACCTTC
CATSDNRGRSYGYTF
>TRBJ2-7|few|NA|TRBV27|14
TGTGCCAGCAGTTTATCGACAGGTCTGGACGAGCAGTACTTC
CASSLSTGLDEQYF
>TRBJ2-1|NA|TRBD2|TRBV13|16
TGTGCCAGCAGCGGACCGCGACTAGCGGTTACCAATGAGCAGTTCTTC
CASSGPRLAVTNEQFF
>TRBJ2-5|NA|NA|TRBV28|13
TGTGCCAGCAAAGCCCCCAACCAAGAGACCCAGTACTTC
CASKAPNQETQYF
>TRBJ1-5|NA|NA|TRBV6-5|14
TGTGCCAGCAGTCTTACAGGGTTCGGACAGCCCCAGCATTTT
CASSLTGFGQPQHF
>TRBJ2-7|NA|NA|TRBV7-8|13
TGTGCCAGCAGCTTAGAACAGAGACACGAGCAGTACTTC
CASSLEQRHEQYF
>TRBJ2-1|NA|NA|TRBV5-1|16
TGCGCCAGCAGCTTGTTGGGGGGGACACAAAACAATGAGCAGTTCTTC
CASSLLGGTQNNEQFF
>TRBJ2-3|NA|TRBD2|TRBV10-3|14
TGTGCCATCAGGATAGCGGGAGAGACAGATACGCAGTATTTT
CAIRIAGETDTQYF
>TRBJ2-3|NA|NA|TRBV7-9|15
TGTGCCAGCAGCTTAGGCGACAGTTATACAGATACGCAGTATTTT
CASSLGDSYTDTQYF
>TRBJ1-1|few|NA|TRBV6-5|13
TGTGCCAGCATTAGGACTGGGAACACTGAAGCTTTCTTT
CASIRTGNTEAFF
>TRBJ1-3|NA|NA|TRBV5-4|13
TGTGCCAGCAGCTTGGCCGTTGGAAACACCATATATTTT
CASSLAVGNTIYF
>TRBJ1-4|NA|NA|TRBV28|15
TGTGCCAGCAGCCCGGGGAACAGGGTTAATGAAAAACTGTTTTTT
CASSPGNRVNEKLFF
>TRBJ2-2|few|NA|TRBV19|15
TGTGCCAGTAGTTGGACAGACTCGAACACCGGGGAGCTGTTTTTT
CASSWTDSNTGELFF
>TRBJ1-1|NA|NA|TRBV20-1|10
TGCAGTGCTAGCGGGGGTGAAGCTTTCTTT
CSASGGEAFF
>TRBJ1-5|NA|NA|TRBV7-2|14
TGTGCCAGCAGCTACTCAGGGTTTTATCAGCCCCAGCATTTT
CASSYSGFYQPQHF
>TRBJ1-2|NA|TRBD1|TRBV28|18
TGTGCCAGCAATGCCGGGACAGAATACATCTTAGCTAACTATGGCTACACCTTC
CASNAGTEYILANYGYTF
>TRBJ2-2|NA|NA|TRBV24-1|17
TGTGCCACCAGTGATTCTGTCGTGCGTGGTATCACCGGGGAGCTGTTTTTT
CATSDSVVRGITGELFF
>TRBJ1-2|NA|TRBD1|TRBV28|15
TGTGCCCATACGAGGACAGGAATCTCTAACTATGGCTACACCTTC
CAHTRTGISNYGYTF
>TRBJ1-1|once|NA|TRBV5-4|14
TGTGCCAGCAGCGCCAGGGTCGAGAACACTGAAGCTTTCTTT
CASSARVENTEAFF
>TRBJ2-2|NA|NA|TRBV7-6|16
TGTGCCAGCAGCCTGGGGATAGCGGACGCCACCGGGGAGCTGTTTTTT
CASSLGIADATGELFF
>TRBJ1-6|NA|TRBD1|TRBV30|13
TGTGCCTGGAGGGCACAGGGGAATTCACCCCTCCACTTT
CAWRAQGNSPLHF
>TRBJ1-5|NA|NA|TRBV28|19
TGTGCCAGCAGTTTATTCCGACTATTGGGGTCCGATAGCAATCAGCCCCAGCATTTT
CASSLFRLLGSDSNQPQHF
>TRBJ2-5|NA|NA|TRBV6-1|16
TGTGCCAGCAGTGAAGAAACGACACAGGCCCGGCGGACCCAGTACTTC
CASSEETTQARRTQYF
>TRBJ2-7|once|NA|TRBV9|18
TGTGCCAGCAGTCGGGACATAGAAGGTCCCTTAAGGTCCTACGAGCAGTACTTC
CASSRDIEGPLRSYEQYF
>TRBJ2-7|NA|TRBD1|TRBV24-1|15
TGTGCCACCAGTGAGACCAGGGGACAGGGCCACGAGCAGTACTTC
CATSETRGQGHEQYF
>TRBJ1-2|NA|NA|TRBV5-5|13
TGTGCCAGCAGCTTTTCCCCCATTGTCGGCTACACCTTC
CASSFSPIVGYTF
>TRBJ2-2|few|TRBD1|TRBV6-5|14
TGTGCCAGCAGCCTTACCGGGACAGGCGGGGAGCTGTTTTTT
CASSLTGTGGELFF
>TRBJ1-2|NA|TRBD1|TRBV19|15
TGTGCCAGTTCCCCGAGGACAGGGGGCAACTATGGCTACACCTTC
CASSPRTGGNYGYTF
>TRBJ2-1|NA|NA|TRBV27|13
TGTGCCAGCAGGGGGGCAGCTTACAATGAGCAGTTCTTC
CASRGAAYNEQFF
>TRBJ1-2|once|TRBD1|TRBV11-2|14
TGTGCCAGCAGCTTTCGACAGGGGAGAGATGGCTACACCTTC
CASSFRQGRDGYTF
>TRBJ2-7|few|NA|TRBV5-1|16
TGCGCCAGCAGCGAAAGGCAGGCCAGACCTCCCTACGAGCAGTACTTC
CASSERQARPPYEQYF
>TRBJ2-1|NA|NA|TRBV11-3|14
TGTGCCAGCAGCTTCTCTACTACGCGGGGTGAGCAGTTCTTC
CASSFSTTRGEQFF
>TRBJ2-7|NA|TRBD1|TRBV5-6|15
TGTGCCAGCAGCCCGATTGGACAGGGAGTCTACGAGCAGTACTTC
CASSPIGQGVYEQYF
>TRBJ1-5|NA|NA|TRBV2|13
TGTGCCAGCAGTGATCGGGGGAATCAGCCCCAGCATTTT
CASSDRGNQPQHF
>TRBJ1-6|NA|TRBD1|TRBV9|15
TGTGCCAGCAGCCCGAGGACAGGGGCTACTTCACCCCTCCACTTT
CASSPRTGATSPLHF
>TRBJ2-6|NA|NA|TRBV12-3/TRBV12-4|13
TGTGCCAGCAAACTCTCTGGGGCCAACGTCCTGACTTTC
CASKLSGANVLTF
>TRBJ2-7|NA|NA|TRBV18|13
TGTGCCAGCTCAGGTGGCAGCTCCTACGAGCAGTACTTC
CASSGGSSYEQYF
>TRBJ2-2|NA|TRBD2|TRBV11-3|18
TGTGCCAGCAGCTCGACTAGCGGGCCCCAAGGGAACACCGGGGAGCTGTTTTTT
CASSSTSGPQGNTGELFF
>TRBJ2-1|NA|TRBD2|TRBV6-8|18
TGTGCCAGCAGTTACTCATCCGGGACTAGCGGGATTTACAATGAGCAGTTCTTC
CASSYSSGTSGIYNEQFF